The 27 T cell receptor beta chains in this list originate from one sample, sequenced in a study of early T cells in non-severe SARS-CoV-2 infection. TCRdb redid the calling of the 5' RACE reads with MiXCR, one entry per CDR3 protein. The sample contains under 80,000 distinct CDR3 sequences, 13% of which appear only once. Sequenced input: whole blood. These receptors came from an adult who was a healthcare worker with PCR-confirmed SARS-CoV-2 infection or an uninfected control (not recorded which).

This clonotype was found many times. The chain joins TRBV10-3 to TRBJ1-6, with TRBD1 matching 7 bases. CDR3 size: 14 residues. CDR1 and CDR2 (germline): ENHRY, SYGVKD. Losses at the gene ends were 7 bases for V and 7 bases for J; bases not matched to a gene: 7. The CDR3 DNA sequence: TGTGCCATCAAAGGCGGACAGGAGAATTCACCCCTCCACTTT. Its protein is CAIKGGQENSPLHF.

At least ten counts were recorded for this clonotype. The chain links TRBV7-2 to TRBJ1-6; 9 positions agree with TRBD1. The germline CDR1 and CDR2 sequences are SGHTA and FQGNSA. Trimming cost V 5 bases and J 10 bases; bases outside gene matches: 9. This CDR3 comprises 15 residues. The CDR3 sequence: CASSTRTGAGSPLHF. CDR3 DNA: TGTGCCAGCAGCACCAGGACAGGGGCTGGGTCACCCCTCCACTTT.

This clonotype was detected a few times. The chain recombines TRBV5-5 with TRBJ2-3, with a possible D match to TRBD2 (6 bases). V dropped 4 bases and J dropped 4 bases, with 10 bases sitting between them. The CDR3 is 13 amino acids. In germline, CDR1 is SGHKS, CDR2 YYEKEE (reference sequence). CDR3 amino acids: CASSSTGADTQYF. CDR3 DNA sequence: TGTGCCAGCAGCAGTACGGGGGCAGATACGCAGTATTTT.

CDR3 loop: CASSYSNRNNEQFF. Here the CDR3 DNA reads TGTGCCAGCAGTTACTCGAACAGAAACAATGAGCAGTTCTTC. The chain employs TRBV6-6 and TRBJ2-1; no reliable D call. Germline assignment: CDR1 MNHNY and CDR2 SVGAGI (reference sequence). The CDR3 totals 14 residues. V lost 0 bases and J 5 bases, leaving 8 bases between the germline ends.

This clonotype was seen only once. The chain carries TRBV6-2 or TRBV6-3 and TRBJ1-1; 8 positions agree with TRBD1. Germline loops: CDR1 MNHEY, CDR2 SVGEGT. This CDR3 is 12 amino acids long. V shed 2 bases and J 11 bases; nucleotides not matched to a gene: 4. The CDR3 DNA follows: TGTGCCAGCAGTTACCGGACAGGGATGGCTTTCTTT. Protein sequence: CASSYRTGMAFF.

This clonotype is termed medium-sized. This chain links TRBV13 with TRBJ2-4, with D unclear. The CDR3 is 16 residues long. Germline loops: CDR1 PRHDT, CDR2 FYEKMQ (reference sequence). V was clipped by 5 bases and J by 1 base, with 15 bases between them. CDR3 in amino acids: CASSDWTAAAKNIQYF. The DNA of the CDR3 is TGTGCCAGCAGCGACTGGACGGCCGCGGCCAAAAACATTCAGTACTTC.

The genes are TRBV7-9 and TRBJ2-7; D may be TRBD1 or TRBD2 (5 bases each). V lost 3 bases and J lost 0, with 15 bases in between. Germline values: CDR1 SEHNR, CDR2 FQNEAQ (reference sequence). The CDR3 is 16 amino acids. DNA for the CDR3: TGTGCCAGCAGCTTGTGGTGGGACGGGGACTCCTACGAGCAGTACTTC. The encoded protein is CASSLWWDGDSYEQYF.

V is TRBV10-3 and J is TRBJ2-7; the D gene is possibly TRBD1 (5 bases). Germline CDR1 reads ENHRY; CDR2 reads SYGVKD. The CDR3 loop spans 12 amino acids. Trimming left V 8 bases short and J 5 bases short, with 13 bases between. CDR3 sequence reads: CAIAAGLNEQYF. CDR3 DNA sequence: TGTGCCATCGCAGCAGGGCTCAACGAGCAGTACTTC.

This clonotype was detected ten times or more. The chain carries TRBV30 and TRBJ1-3; possible D gene TRBD1, 5 bases. This CDR3 comprises 15 residues. V gave up 1 base and J gave up 3 bases, with 13 bases separating them. Germline V gene data show CDR1 as GTSNPN and CDR2 as SVGIG (reference sequence). CDR3 amino acids: CAWSAAGRDGNTIYF. CDR3 nucleotides: TGTGCCTGGAGTGCGGCAGGGAGGGATGGAAACACCATATATTTT. Combining the CDR3 with reference TRBV30 and TRBJ1-3 gives the whole variable domain SQTIHQWPATLVQPVGSPLSLECTVEGTSNPNLYWYRQAAGRGLQLLFYSVGIGQISSEVPQNLSASRPQDRQFILSSKKLLLSDSGFYLCAWSAAGRDGNTIYFGEGSWLTVV.

The sample holds one count of this clonotype. The chain has TRBV7-9 and TRBJ2-2; D not certain. The CDR3 length is 15 residues. Germline CDR1 and CDR2: SEHNR and FQNEAQ (reference sequence). V lost 5 bases and J 6 bases, leaving 16 bases between the germline ends. The CDR3 coding sequence is TGTGCCAGCAGCCCCCGACAAAGGCGCCCCGGGGAGCTGTTTTTT. Translated: CASSPRQRRPGELFF.

This clonotype was counted ten times or more. The chain recombines TRBV7-8 with TRBJ2-5; 9 nucleotides align to TRBD1. Germline V gene lookup returns CDR1 SGHVS and CDR2 FQNEAQ. The CDR3 spans 16 residues. The trim removed 3 bases at V and 5 bases at J, leaving 10 bases unmatched. CDR3 region: CASSLGRDREIETQYF. In nucleotides, the CDR3 is TGTGCCAGCAGCTTGGGCCGGGACAGGGAAATCGAGACCCAGTACTTC.

The V call is TRBV25-1, the J call TRBJ1-4, with a weak D call TRBD1 (6 bases). Germline assignment: CDR1 MGHDK and CDR2 SYGVNS. Trimming removed 6 bases at V and 7 bases at J, with 9 bases between. This CDR3 region has 12 residues. The CDR3 coding sequence is TGTGCCAGCAGACAGGGCCCTGAAAAACTGTTTTTT. Translating gives CASRQGPEKLFF.

In its sample, this clonotype was seen a few times. J is TRBJ2-1 and V is TRBV4-3; D call uncertain. Per germline, CDR1 LGHNA and CDR2 YSLEER. V lost 0 bases and J 8 bases, leaving 14 bases between the germline ends. The CDR3 has 15 amino acids. Here the CDR3 DNA reads TGCGCCAGCAGCCAAGACCCCCGTCCAGAGGATGAGCAGTTCTTC. Residues: CASSQDPRPEDEQFF.

This rearrangement joins TRBV3-1 to TRBJ2-3; 7 bases map to TRBD1. This CDR3 has 15 amino acids. V trimming: 1 base; J trimming: 3 bases; junction bases outside the gene matches: 4. The germline V gene encodes CDR1 LGHDT and CDR2 YNNKEL (reference sequence). The CDR3 DNA sequence: TGTGCCAGCAGCCAAGTGAGGACAGGTACAGATACGCAGTATTTT. This gives the protein CASSQVRTGTDTQYF.

This clonotype has ten or more counts. DNA for the CDR3: TGTGCCAGCAGTCCAGCCCTTGCGGGGGTCAGGGATACGCAGTATTTT. This gives the protein CASSPALAGVRDTQYF. The J gene is TRBJ2-3, the V gene TRBV5-4; 7 bases align to TRBD2. The germline V gene has CDR1 SGHNT and CDR2 YYREEE (reference sequence). The CDR3 totals 16 residues. V shed 5 bases, J shed 6 bases, and the junction held 15 bases outside the gene matches.

The V gene is TRBV30, the J gene TRBJ2-1, with 8 bases matching TRBD2. The germline CDR1 and CDR2 sequences are GTSNPN and SVGIG (reference sequence). J lost 8 bases, V lost 2 bases, and 8 bases had no gene match. The CDR3 loop spans 14 amino acids. The CDR3, as DNA: TGTGCCTGGAGTCCCTCGGGAGGGTCGGATGAGCAGTTCTTC. This gives the protein CAWSPSGGSDEQFF.

The DNA of the CDR3 is TGCAGCGTTGACTCCTACGACAGAGCCTATGGCTACACCTTC. This encodes CSVDSYDRAYGYTF. This rearrangement joins TRBV29-1 to TRBJ1-2; TRBD1 is a possible D gene (5 bases). CDR3 size: 14 residues. Deletions cut 3 bases from V and 4 bases from J, with 15 bases between. The germline V gene encodes CDR1 SQVTM and CDR2 ANQGSEA.

The chain recombines TRBV20-1 with TRBJ1-4; D perhaps matches TRBD1 (5 bases). Germline V gives CDR1 DFQATT, CDR2 SNEGSKA (reference sequence). This CDR3 is 16 amino acids long. The V end was cut by 4 bases, the J end by 2 bases, with 17 bases between. The CDR3 region is CSATDSRFPTNEKLFF. CDR3 DNA sequence: TGCAGTGCTACCGACAGCCGTTTCCCGACTAATGAAAAACTGTTTTTT.

This clonotype was observed many times. V usage is TRBV7-2 and J usage is TRBJ2-1, with D perhaps matching TRBD2 (5 bases). V was trimmed by 5 bases and J by 7 bases, leaving 18 bases between them. Germline CDR1 SGHTA, CDR2 FQGNSA. This CDR3 is built from 15 residues. Written as DNA, the CDR3 is TGTGCCAGCAGCCCTCTATTGGAGGTAGCGAATGAGCAGTTCTTC. Residues: CASSPLLEVANEQFF.

This clonotype was seen many times. The V gene is TRBV5-1, the J gene TRBJ2-7, with 8 bases aligning to TRBD1. The CDR3 consists of 15 residues. Germline assignment: CDR1 SGHRS and CDR2 YFSETQ. The V and J ends lost 1 base and 5 bases, in that order; junction bases with no gene match: 8. The CDR3 loop is CASSLLGQGRDEQYF. The CDR3 DNA reads TGCGCCAGCAGCTTGTTAGGACAGGGCCGAGACGAGCAGTACTTC.

This clonotype was observed at least ten times. The CDR3 protein is CSASRHSSYEQYF. In nucleotides, the CDR3 is TGCAGTGCTTCTCGTCACAGCTCCTACGAGCAGTACTTC. The gene calls are TRBV20-1 and TRBJ2-7; no reliable D call. The V end lost 5 bases, the J end lost 0 bases, and 11 bases lay between the germline ends. The germline V gene has CDR1 DFQATT and CDR2 SNEGSKA (reference sequence). The CDR3 is 13 amino acids.

This chain connects TRBV5-1 to TRBJ1-4; the D gene is possibly TRBD1 (5 bases). V was trimmed by 0 bases and J by 10 bases, leaving 16 bases between them. CDR1 is SGHRS and CDR2 is YFSETQ in the germline V gene. The length of the CDR3 is 15 residues. The CDR3 DNA reads as TGCGCCAGCAGCTTGGAATGGGACGGGAGGGGAAAACTGTTTTTT. Translated, it gives CASSLEWDGRGKLFF.

This clonotype was seen many times. The chain joins TRBV14 to TRBJ1-1; 8 nucleotides align to TRBD1. Trimming cost V 4 bases and J 0 bases; bases outside gene matches: 13. Germline V CDR1 and CDR2: SGHDN, FVKESK. The CDR3 loop spans 18 amino acids. CDR3 protein: CASSPLFRTGRLNTEAFF. The DNA for the CDR3 is TGTGCCAGCAGCCCCCTCTTTCGGACAGGGAGATTGAACACTGAAGCTTTCTTT. Supplemented by reference TRBV14 and TRBJ1-1, the full variable domain reads EAGVTQFPSHSVIEKGQTVTLRCDPISGHDNLYWYRRVMGKEIKFLLHFVKESKQDESGMPNNRFLAERTGGTYSTLKVQPAELEDSGVYFCASSPLFRTGRLNTEAFFGQGTRLTVV.

As concerns this clonotype: This may be a read error, as it is one base from a much larger clone. The chain combines TRBV12-3 or TRBV12-4 with TRBJ2-3; the D gene is possibly TRBD1 (6 bases). Judging by the DNA end, TRBJ1-5 fits better; the J call may be wrong. This CDR3 comprises 17 residues. CDR3 sequence (DNA): TGTGCCAGCCTCCGGGCCAGCGGGGGGGCGTTCACAGATACGCAGCATTTT. Amino acids: CASLRASGGAFTDTQHF.

This clonotype was counted many times. V and J are TRBV30 and TRBJ2-7, with D maybe TRBD1 (6 bases). This CDR3 is built from 12 residues. Germline CDR1 and CDR2: GTSNPN and SVGIG (reference sequence). The V end lost 1 base, the J end lost 7 bases, and 11 bases lay between the germline ends. The CDR3 sequence is CAWSGGGPEQYF. The CDR3, as DNA: TGTGCCTGGAGTGGAGGGGGTCCTGAGCAGTACTTC.

This chain connects TRBV10-2 to TRBJ2-1; 11 bases align to TRBD2. The CDR3 has 13 amino acids. After removal of 2 bases from V and 9 bases from J, the junction contained 0 bases not matched to a gene. CDR1 WSHSY and CDR2 SAAADI come from the germline V gene. The CDR3 loop is CASSEGLAGEQFF. The CDR3 nucleotides are TGCGCCAGCAGTGAGGGACTAGCGGGTGAGCAGTTCTTC.

This clonotype qualifies as medium-sized. The chain combines TRBV7-3 with TRBJ2-3; 12 bases are shared with TRBD2. There are 16 residues in the CDR3. The germline V gene encodes CDR1 SGHTA and CDR2 FQGTGA. The ends lost 5 bases at V and 1 base at J; junction bases unmatched: 4. The CDR3 DNA is TGTGCCAGCAGCACCCCTAGCGGGGGGGGCACAGATACGCAGTATTTT. It codes for CASSTPSGGGTDTQYF.